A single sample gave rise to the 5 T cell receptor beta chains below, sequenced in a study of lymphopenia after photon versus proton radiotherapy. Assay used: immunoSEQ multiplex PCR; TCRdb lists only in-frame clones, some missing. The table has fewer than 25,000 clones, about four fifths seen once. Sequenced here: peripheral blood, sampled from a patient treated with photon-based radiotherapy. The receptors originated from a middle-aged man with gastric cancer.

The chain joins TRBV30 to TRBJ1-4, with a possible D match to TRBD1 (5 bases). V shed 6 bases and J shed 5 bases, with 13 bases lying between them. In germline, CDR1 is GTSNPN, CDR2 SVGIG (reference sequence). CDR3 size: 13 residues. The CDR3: CACGSRGNEKLFF. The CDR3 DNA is TGTGCCTGTGGTTCCCGGGGGAATGAAAAACTGTTTTTT. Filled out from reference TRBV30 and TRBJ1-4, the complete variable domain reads SQTIHQWPATLVQPVGSPLSLECTVEGTSNPNLYWYRQAAGRGLQLLFYSVGIGQISSEVPQNLSASRPQDRQFILSSKKLLLSDSGFYLCACGSRGNEKLFFGSGTQLSVL.

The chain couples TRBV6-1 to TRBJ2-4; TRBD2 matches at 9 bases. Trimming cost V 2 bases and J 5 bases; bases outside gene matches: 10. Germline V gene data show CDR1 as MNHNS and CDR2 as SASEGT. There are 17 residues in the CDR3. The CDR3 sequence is CASSERSGGPFQNIQYF. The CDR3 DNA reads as TGTGCCAGCAGTGAACGTAGCGGGGGCCCATTCCAAAACATTCAGTACTTC.

In DNA, the CDR3 is TGCGCCAGCACCTCAGGAGGGGTCGAGCAGTACTTC. The encoded protein is CASTSGGVEQYF. J is TRBJ2-7 and V is TRBV5-1; a possible D gene is TRBD2 (6 bases). The CDR3 runs 12 residues. In germline, CDR1 is SGHRS, CDR2 YFSETQ. The germline V and J ends were trimmed by 6 bases and 6 bases, with 13 bases remaining between them.

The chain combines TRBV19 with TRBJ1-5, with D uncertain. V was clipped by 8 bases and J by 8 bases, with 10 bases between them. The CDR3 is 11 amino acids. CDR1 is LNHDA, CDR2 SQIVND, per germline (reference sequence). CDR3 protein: CASDDYEPQHF. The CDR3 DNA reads TGTGCCAGTGACGATTATGAGCCCCAGCATTTT.

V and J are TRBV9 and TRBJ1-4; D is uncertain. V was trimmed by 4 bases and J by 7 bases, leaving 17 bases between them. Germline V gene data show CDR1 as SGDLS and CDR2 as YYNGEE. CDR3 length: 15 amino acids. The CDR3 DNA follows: TGTGCCAGCAGCCCCCACGGTGAAAAGGGTGAAAAACTGTTTTTT. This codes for CASSPHGEKGEKLFF.